This T cell receptor beta chain was documented in a study of control samples from healthy donors and cancer patients. CDR3 length equals 13 residues. The V gene's germline CDR1 is LNHDA and CDR2 SQIVND (reference sequence). The ends were cut back, 2 bases at V and 5 bases at J, with 7 bases in the middle. The table came from immunoSEQ multiplex PCR; TCRdb's copy has only in-frame clones and leaves some out. Of 90,000 to 150,000 clones in the sample, about 87% are singletons; the top ten hold about 3.2%. The sequenced material came from blood. This receptor was taken from a man between 35 and 55 years old in good health. The genes are TRBV19 and TRBJ2-1; D may be TRBD1 (6 bases). CDR3 nucleotide sequence: TGTGCCAGTAGTATAAGGGGGAACAATGAGCAGTTCTTC. Residues: CASSIRGNNEQFF.